Detailed here is one T cell receptor beta chain. Preparation of the TCRbeta library used unique molecular identifiers. TCRdb passed the PCR reads through MiXCR, listing each CDR3 protein once. The sample contains about 870,000 distinct CDR3 sequences, 15% to 20% of which appear only once. The CDR3 covers 14 residues. Trimming pared 1 base from V and 4 bases from J, leaving 10 bases between. Germline V gene lookup returns CDR1 SGHAT and CDR2 FQNNGV. This entry is derived from a study of T-cell reconstitution after alpha-beta-depleted transplantation in children. The sequence came from a male patient under 18 who had a stem cell transplant for acute lymphoblastic leukemia, so the T cells may come from the graft donor. The chain recombines TRBV11-2 with TRBJ1-2; D ambiguous. Here the sequenced sample was PBMCs, mostly from graft donor cells, taken 360 days after TCRalphabeta/CD19-depleted stem cell transplant. CDR3 protein: CASSLGSVSYGYTF. The CDR3 nucleotides are TGTGCCAGCAGCTTAGGGTCAGTCAGCTATGGCTACACCTTC.